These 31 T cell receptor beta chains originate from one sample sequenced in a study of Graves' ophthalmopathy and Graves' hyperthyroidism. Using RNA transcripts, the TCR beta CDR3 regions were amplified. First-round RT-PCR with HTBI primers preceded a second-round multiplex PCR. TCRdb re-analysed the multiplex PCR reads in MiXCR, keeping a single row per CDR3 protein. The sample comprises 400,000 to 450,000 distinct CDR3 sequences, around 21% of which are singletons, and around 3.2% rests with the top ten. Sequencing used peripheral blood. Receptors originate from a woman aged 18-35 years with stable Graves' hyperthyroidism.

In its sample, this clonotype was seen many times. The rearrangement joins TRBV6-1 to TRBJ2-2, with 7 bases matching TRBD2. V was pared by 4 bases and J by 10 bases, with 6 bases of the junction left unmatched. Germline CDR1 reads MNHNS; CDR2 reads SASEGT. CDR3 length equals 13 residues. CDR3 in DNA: TGTGCCAGCAGTGCTACAACTAGCGTGGAGCTGTTTTTT. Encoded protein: CASSATTSVELFF.

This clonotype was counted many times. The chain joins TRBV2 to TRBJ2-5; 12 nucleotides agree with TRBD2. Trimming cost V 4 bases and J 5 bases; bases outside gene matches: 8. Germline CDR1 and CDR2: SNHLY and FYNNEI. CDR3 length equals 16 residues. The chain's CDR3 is CASSGPTSGSSETQYF. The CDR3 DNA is TGTGCCAGCAGTGGTCCGACTAGCGGGAGTTCGGAGACCCAGTACTTC.

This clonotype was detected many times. The CDR3 region has the DNA TGCAGTCCCAAAACGGGGTACACTGAAGCTTTCTTT. Amino acid sequence: CSPKTGYTEAFF. The V call is TRBV20-1, the J call TRBJ1-1; D unclear. V lost 8 bases to trimming and J lost 3 bases, with 13 bases between them. CDR1 is DFQATT and CDR2 is SNEGSKA in the germline V gene (reference sequence). This CDR3 region has 12 residues.

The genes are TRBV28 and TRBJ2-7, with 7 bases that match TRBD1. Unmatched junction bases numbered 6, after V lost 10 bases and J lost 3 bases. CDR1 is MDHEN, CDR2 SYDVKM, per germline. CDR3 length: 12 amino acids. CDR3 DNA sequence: TGTGCCACCATAGACAGGGTCTACGAGCAGTACTTC. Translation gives CATIDRVYEQYF.

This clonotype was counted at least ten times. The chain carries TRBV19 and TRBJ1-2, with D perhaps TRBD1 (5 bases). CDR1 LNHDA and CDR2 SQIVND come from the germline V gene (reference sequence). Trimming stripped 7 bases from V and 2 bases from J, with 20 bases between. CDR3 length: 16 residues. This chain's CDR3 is CASTSYETARNYGYTF. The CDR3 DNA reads TGTGCCAGTACCTCATACGAGACAGCACGAAACTATGGCTACACCTTC.

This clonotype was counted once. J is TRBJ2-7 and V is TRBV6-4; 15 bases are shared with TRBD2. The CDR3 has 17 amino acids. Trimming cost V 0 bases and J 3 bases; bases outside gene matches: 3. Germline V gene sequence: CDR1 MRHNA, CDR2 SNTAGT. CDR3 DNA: TGTGCCAGCAGTGACTCCGGGACTAGCGGGAGGATCTACGAGCAGTACTTC. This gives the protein CASSDSGTSGRIYEQYF.

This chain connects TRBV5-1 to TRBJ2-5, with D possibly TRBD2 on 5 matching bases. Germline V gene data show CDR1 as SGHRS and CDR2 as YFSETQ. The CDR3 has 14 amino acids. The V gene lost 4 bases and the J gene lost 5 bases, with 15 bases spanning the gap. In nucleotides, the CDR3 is TGCGCCAGCAGCGTCGGACCCGGAGGCGAGACCCAGTACTTC. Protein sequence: CASSVGPGGETQYF.

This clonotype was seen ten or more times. The CDR3 nucleotides are TGCGCCAGCAGGGCAGGTTACATGAACACTGAAGCTTTCTTT. This translates into CASRAGYMNTEAFF. This chain uses TRBV5-1 with TRBJ1-1; no clear D. V was clipped by 5 bases and J by 0 bases, with 11 bases between them. The CDR3 is made up of 14 amino acids. Germline values: CDR1 SGHRS, CDR2 YFSETQ.

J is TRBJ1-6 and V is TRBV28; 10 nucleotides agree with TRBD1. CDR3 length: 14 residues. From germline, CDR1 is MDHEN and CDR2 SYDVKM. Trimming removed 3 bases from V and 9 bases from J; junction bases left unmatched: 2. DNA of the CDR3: TGTGCCAGCAGTTTTCGACAGGGGGCTTCACCCCTCCACTTT. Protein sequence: CASSFRQGASPLHF.

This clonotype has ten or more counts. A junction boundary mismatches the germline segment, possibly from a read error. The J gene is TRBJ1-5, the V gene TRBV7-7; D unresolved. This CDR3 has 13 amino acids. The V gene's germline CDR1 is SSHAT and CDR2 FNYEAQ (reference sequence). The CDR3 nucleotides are TGTGCTAGCAGCTCGGGATTCAATCAGCCCCAGCATTTT. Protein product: CASSSGFNQPQHF.

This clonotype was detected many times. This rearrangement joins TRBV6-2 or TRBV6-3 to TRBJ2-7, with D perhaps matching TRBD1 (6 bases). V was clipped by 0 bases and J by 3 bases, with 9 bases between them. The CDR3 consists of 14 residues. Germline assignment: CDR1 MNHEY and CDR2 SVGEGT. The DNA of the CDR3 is TGTGCCAGCAGTTACTCCGGGACACGCTACGAGCAGTACTTC. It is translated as CASSYSGTRYEQYF.

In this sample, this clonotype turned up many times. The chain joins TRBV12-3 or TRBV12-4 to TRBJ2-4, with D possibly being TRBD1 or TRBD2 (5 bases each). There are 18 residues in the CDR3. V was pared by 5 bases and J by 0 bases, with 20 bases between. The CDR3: CASSPKGRGRVAKNIQYF. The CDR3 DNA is TGTGCCAGCAGTCCTAAGGGGAGAGGACGGGTAGCCAAAAACATTCAGTACTTC.

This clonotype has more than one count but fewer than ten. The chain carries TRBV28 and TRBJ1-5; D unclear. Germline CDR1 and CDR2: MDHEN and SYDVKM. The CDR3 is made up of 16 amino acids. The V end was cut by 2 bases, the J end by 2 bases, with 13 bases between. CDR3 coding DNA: TGTGCCAGCAGTTTACGGCCCTCGGCGGGCAATCAGCCCCAGCATTTT. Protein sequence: CASSLRPSAGNQPQHF.

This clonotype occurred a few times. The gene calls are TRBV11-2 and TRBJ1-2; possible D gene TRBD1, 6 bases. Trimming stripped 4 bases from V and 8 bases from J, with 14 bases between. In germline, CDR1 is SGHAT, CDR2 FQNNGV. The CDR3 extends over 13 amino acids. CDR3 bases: TGTGCCAGCAGCTCCCCATCCAGGGGAGGCTACACCTTC. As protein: CASSSPSRGGYTF.

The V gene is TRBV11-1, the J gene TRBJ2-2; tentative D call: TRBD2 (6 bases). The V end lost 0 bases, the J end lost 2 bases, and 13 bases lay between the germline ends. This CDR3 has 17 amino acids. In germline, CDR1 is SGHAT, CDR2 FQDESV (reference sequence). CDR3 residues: CASSLAWRGSNTGELFF. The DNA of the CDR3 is TGTGCCAGCAGCTTAGCGTGGAGGGGCTCAAACACCGGGGAGCTGTTTTTT. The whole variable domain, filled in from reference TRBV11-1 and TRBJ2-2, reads EAEVAQSPRYKITEKSQAVAFWCDPISGHATLYWYRQILGQGPELLVQFQDESVVDDSQLPKDRFSAERLKGVDSTLKIQPAELGDSAMYLCASSLAWRGSNTGELFFGEGSRLTVL.

CDR3 nucleotides: TGTGCCTGGAGGACCCGGGACAGGGCGTATGGCTACACCTTC. It yields the protein CAWRTRDRAYGYTF. J is TRBJ1-2 and V is TRBV30; 9 bases align to TRBD1. Germline V lookup: CDR1 GTSNPN, CDR2 SVGIG (reference sequence). V shed 3 bases, J shed 5 bases, and the junction held 7 bases outside the gene matches. The CDR3 is 14 residues long.

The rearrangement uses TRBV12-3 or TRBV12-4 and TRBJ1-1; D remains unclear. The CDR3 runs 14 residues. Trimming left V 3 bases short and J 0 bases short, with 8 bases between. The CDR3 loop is CASSFTAVNTEAFF. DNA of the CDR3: TGTGCCAGCAGTTTCACAGCCGTGAACACTGAAGCTTTCTTT.

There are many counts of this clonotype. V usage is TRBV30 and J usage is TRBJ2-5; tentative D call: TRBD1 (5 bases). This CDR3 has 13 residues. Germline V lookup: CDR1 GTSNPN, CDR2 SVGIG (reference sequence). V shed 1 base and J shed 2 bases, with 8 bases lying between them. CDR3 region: CAWSAGLQETQYF. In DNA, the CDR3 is TGTGCCTGGAGTGCAGGGTTGCAAGAGACCCAGTACTTC.

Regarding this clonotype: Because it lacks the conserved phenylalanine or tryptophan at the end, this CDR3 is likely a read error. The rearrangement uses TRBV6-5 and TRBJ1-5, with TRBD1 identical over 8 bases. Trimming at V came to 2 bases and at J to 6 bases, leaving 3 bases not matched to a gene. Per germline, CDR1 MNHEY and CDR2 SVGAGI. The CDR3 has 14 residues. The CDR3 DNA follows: TGTGCCAGCAGTTACGACAGGGGCAGTCAGCCCCAGCATTCT. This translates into CASSYDRGSQPQHS.

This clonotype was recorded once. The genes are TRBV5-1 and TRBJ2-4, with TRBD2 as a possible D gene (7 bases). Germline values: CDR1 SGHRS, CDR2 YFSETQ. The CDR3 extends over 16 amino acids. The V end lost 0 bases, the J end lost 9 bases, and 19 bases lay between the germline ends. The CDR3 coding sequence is TGCGCCAGCAGCTTGGGGCCCAGGGGCCGCGGGAGCATTCAGTACTTC. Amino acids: CASSLGPRGRGSIQYF.

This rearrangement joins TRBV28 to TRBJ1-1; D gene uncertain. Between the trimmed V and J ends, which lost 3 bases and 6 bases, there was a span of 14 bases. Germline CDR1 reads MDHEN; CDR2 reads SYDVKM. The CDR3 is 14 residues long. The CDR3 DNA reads TGTGCCAGCAGTTTGAGCGGCGGGATCGCTGAAGCTTTCTTT. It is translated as CASSLSGGIAEAFF.

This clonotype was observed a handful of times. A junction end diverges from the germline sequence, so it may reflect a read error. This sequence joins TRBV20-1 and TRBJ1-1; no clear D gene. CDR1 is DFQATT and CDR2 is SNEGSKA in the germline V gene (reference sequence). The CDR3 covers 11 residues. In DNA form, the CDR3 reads TGCAGTGCTACAGGTGGTACTGATGCTTTCTTT. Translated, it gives CSATGGTDAFF.

CDR3 sequence: CASSDLAGANTGELFF. CDR3 bases: TGTGCCAGCAGTGATCTAGCGGGAGCGAACACCGGGGAGCTGTTTTTT. J is TRBJ2-2 and V is TRBV6-1, with 10 nucleotides matching TRBD2. The V and J ends lost 3 bases and 0 bases, in that order; junction bases with no gene match: 1. The CDR3 covers 16 residues. Germline CDR1 MNHNS, CDR2 SASEGT.

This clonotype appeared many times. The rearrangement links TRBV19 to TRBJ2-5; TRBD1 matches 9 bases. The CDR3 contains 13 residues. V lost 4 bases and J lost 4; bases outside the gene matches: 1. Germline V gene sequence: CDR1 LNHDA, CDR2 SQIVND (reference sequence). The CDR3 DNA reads TGTGCCAGTAGTAAACAGGGGGCAGAGACCCAGTACTTC. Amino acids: CASSKQGAETQYF.

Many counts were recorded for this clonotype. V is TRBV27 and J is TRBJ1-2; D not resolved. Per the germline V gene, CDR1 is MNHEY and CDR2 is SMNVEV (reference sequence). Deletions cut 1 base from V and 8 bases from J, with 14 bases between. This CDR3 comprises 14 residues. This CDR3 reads CASSLFLGWGGYTF. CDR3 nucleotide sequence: TGTGCCAGCAGTTTATTCCTCGGATGGGGAGGCTACACCTTC.

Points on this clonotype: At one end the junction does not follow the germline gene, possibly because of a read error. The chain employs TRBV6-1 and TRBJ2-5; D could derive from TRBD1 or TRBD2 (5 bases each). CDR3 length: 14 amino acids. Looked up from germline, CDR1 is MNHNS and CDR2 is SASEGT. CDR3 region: CASSELRGVETEYF. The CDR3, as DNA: TGTGCCAGCAGTGAACTGAGGGGTGTCGAGACCGAGTACTTC.

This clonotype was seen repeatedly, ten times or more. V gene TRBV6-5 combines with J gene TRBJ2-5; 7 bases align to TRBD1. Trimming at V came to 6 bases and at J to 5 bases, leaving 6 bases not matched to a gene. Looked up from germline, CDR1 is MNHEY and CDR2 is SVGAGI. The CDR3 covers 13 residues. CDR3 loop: CASRPTGVETQYF. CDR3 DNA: TGTGCCAGCAGACCCACAGGGGTCGAGACCCAGTACTTC.

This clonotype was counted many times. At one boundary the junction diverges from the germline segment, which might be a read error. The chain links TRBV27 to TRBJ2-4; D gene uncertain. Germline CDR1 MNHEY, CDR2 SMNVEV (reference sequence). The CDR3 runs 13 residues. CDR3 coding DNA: TGTGCCAGCAGTTATTCCGCTTCATACATTAAGTACTTC. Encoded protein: CASSYSASYIKYF.

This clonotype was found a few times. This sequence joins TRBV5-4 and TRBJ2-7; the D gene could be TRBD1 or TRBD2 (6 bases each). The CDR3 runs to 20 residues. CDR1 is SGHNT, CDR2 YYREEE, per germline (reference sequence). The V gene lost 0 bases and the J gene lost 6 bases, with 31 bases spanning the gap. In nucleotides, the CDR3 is TGTGCCAGCAGCTTGGATTGGTCGCCAGGACGAGCGGTTGGAGGGGGCGAGCAGTACTTC. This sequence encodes CASSLDWSPGRAVGGGEQYF.

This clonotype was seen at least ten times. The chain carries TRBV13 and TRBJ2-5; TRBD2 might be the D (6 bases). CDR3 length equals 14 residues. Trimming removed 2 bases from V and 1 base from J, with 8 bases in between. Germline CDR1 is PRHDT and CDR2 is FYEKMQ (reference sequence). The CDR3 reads CASSLSGLQETQYF. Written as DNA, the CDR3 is TGTGCCAGCAGCTTATCGGGACTCCAAGAGACCCAGTACTTC.

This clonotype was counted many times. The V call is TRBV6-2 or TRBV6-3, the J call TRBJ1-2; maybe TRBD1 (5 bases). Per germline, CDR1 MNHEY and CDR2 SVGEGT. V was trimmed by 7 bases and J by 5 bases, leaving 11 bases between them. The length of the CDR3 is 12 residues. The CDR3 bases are TGTGCCAGCAAGCCCCAGGGATATGGCTACACCTTC. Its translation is CASKPQGYGYTF.